This T cell receptor (beta chain) was sequenced for a study of T cell responses to AZD1222 COVID-19 vaccine. Germline V gene data show CDR1 as KGHSH and CDR2 as LQKENI. The CDR3 is made up of 16 amino acids. Some clones are missing from TCRdb's copy, which holds only in-frame ones; the method was immunoSEQ multiplex PCR. The table records 140,000 to 150,000 clones, approximately 90% of them present only once. A note on this clone: A junction boundary mismatches the germline segment, possibly from a read error.

The TCR sequence derives from an adult in good health. Sequencing was performed on peripheral blood, taken on day 0 of AZD1222 vaccination. The chain couples TRBV18 to TRBJ2-3; 12 bases are shared with TRBD1. In DNA form, the CDR3 reads TGTGCCAGCTCACCACAAGGGACAGGGGGCACCGATACGCAGTATTTT. Protein sequence: CASSPQGTGGTDTQYF. The whole variable domain, filled in from reference TRBV18 and TRBJ2-3, reads NAGVMQNPRHLVRRRGQEARLRCSPMKGHSHVYWYRQLPEEGLKFMVYLQKENIIDESGMPKERFSAEFPKEGPSILRIQQVVRGDSAAYFCASSPQGTGGTDTQYFGPGTRLTVL.